The TCR beta chain under discussion was sequenced for a study of blood T cell repertoires in COVID-19 (dated by TCRdb to between 2020 and 2021). Concerning the study at large: Samples from collaborators originated in the United States, Italy and Spain and spanned both the acute and convalescent phases of COVID-19. The prospective study material was composed of cDNA or gDNA derived from T cells, B-cell-depleted T cells, or PBMCs. The dataset comprised deeply sampled blood TCRbeta repertoires from subjects exposed to, actively infected with, or recovered from COVID-19. A freely available public database, intended as a resource for researchers studying the immune response to SARS-CoV-2, is where the repertoires were released. The samples were drawn from two sources: the first 160 participants of the ongoing ImmuneRACE study, and some 1,300 subjects contributed by 6 global collaborators. Sample metadata almost always included a de-identified subject ID, COVID-19 status, age in years and sex. HLA class I and class II types, where available, came from metadata supplied by the sample provider rather than from assay-based typing.

As regards this clone: This receptor's antigen is unknown. No base quality values were provided; no much bigger clone lies one nucleotide off.

The immunoSEQ Assay, a bias-controlled multiplex PCR, was used to amplify TCRbeta CDR3 regions from genomic DNA. Processing in the source paper ran as follows. The number of nucleated cells in each sample was estimated by amplification of reference gene primers within the assay. Sequence reads were collapsed and filtered to measure the absolute abundance of every unique TCRbeta CDR3 rearrangement. For each sample, productive Simpson clonality was calculated by taking the square root of Simpson's diversity index across productive rearrangements. Entries here come from immuneACCESS through TCRdb and include only in-frame sequences with V and J called. Some clones fail to appear in such tables; in the studies checked, an unresolved V gene covers under half of the shortfall, and the cause of the remainder is unknown. V and J calls and clone size follow that table, whereas D and trimming were derived from the DNA. Across this sample there are 250,000 to 400,000 clones, with over 85% seen only once. Jointly, the top ten make up 2% to 3% of the sample.

There are 14 amino acids in the CDR3, from cysteine to phenylalanine inclusive. The read is trimmed to its CDR3 DNA, 42 bases read in frame from base 1. CDR1 and CDR2, looked up from the germline V gene, are SGHAT and FQNNGV. From V the trimming removes 5 bases and from J it removes 2 bases, while the gene matches leave 5 bases of the junction unaccounted for. Overall study outcomes, separate from this receptor: How much clinical and demographic metadata was included differed by source and by participant, and the metadata was provided uncurated.

Participants in the prospective study were aged 18 to 89 years, lived in under 30 United States geographic areas, and enrolled through a virtual design. In the prospective study, cohorts were assigned on the basis of participant-reported clinical history obtained from a screening survey and a study questionnaire. Recovered participants in ImmuneRACE Cohort 3 were defined as having two consecutive negative NP/OP PCR tests, clearance from a healthcare professional, or resolution of symptoms. Each participant in the prospective study had whole blood, serum and a nasopharyngeal or oropharyngeal swab collected by mobile phlebotomists. Over a roughly two-month period, participants in the prospective study had the option of providing additional blood draws and questionnaires. Blood samples from the prospective study were shipped frozen or at room temperature prior to DNA extraction.

The chain is assembled from TRBV11-2 and TRBJ2-7; 8 bases in the middle match TRBD1. This receptor was taken from a man aged 55 to 70 who had recovered from COVID-19. Sequencing was carried out using PBMCs or T cells enriched from blood (not recorded which). The nucleotide sequence reads as follows: TGTGCCAGCAGCCAGCGGACAGGGCCCTACGAGCAGTACTTC. The encoded protein is CASSQRTGPYEQYF.